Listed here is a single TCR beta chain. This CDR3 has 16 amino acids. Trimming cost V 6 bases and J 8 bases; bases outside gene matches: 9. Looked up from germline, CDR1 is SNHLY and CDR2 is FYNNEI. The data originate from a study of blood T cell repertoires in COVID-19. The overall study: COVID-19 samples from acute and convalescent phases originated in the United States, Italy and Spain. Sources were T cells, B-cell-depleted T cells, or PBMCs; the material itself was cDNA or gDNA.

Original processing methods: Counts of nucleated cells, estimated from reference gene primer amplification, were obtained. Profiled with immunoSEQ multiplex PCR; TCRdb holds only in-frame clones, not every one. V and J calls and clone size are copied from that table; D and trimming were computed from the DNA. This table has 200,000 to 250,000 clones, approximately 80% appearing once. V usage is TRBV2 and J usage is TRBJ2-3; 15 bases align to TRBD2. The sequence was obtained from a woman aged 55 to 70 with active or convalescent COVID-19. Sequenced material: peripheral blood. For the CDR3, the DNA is TGTGCCAGCAGGCCGGGACTAGCGGGAGGCCGGGGTACGCAGTATTTT. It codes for CASRPGLAGGRGTQYF.